This is a list of T cell receptor beta chains from one sample in a study of post-analysis software for immune sequencing data. Each CDR3 protein gets one entry after TCRdb re-called the PCR reads with MiXCR. Among around 260,000 distinct CDR3 sequences listed, just over 35% were seen once. Sequencing used blood. Receptor source: a girl under 18 with multiple sclerosis. Each CDR3 is given with its conserved first and last residue. D genes are given only for firm matches. Not every row has a clone size; where given, it reads once, few, many or a size class.

D	size	V	J	CDR3	DNA
TRBD1	-	TRBV4-2	TRBJ2-6	CASSQFSGGITEANVLTF	TGTGCCAGCAGCCAATTTTCAGGGGGCATAACTGAGGCCAACGTCCTGACTTTC
TRBD1	many	TRBV6-5	TRBJ1-2	CASSFLSGTGNYGYTF	TGTGCCAGCAGCTTCTTATCCGGGACAGGGAACTATGGCTACACCTTC
-	-	TRBV10-3	TRBJ2-7	CAISDQSFYEQYF	TGTGCCATCAGTGATCAGAGTTTCTACGAGCAGTACTTC
TRBD2	many	TRBV24-1	TRBJ2-1	CATSDFRRGEVHNEQFF	TGTGCCACCAGTGATTTTCGGCGGGGGGAGGTACACAATGAGCAGTTCTTC
-	many	TRBV29-1	TRBJ2-7	CSVAFSDHEQYF	TGCAGCGTCGCGTTTTCGGATCACGAGCAGTACTTC
-	-	TRBV6-1	TRBJ1-5	CASLLDWGNQPQHF	TGTGCCAGCCTACTGGACTGGGGCAATCAGCCCCAGCATTTT
TRBD1	-	TRBV5-1	TRBJ2-4	CASSPDRGDIQYF	TGCGCCAGCAGCCCGGACAGGGGAGACATTCAGTACTTC
-	-	TRBV2	TRBJ2-7	CASSEAGLGDLTYEQYF	TGTGCCAGCAGTGAAGCGGGGCTGGGGGACTTGACCTACGAGCAGTACTTC
-	many	TRBV5-5	TRBJ2-3	CASSLNPREDTQYF	TGTGCCAGCAGCTTAAACCCCCGGGAAGATACGCAGTATTTT
TRBD2	many	TRBV6-1	TRBJ2-1	CASSEKGGRASTFF	TGTGCCAGCAGTGAAAAGGGCGGGAGGGCCTCGACGTTCTTC
TRBD1	-	TRBV4-1	TRBJ2-2	CASSQSPQGANTGELFF	TGCGCCAGCAGCCAATCCCCACAGGGGGCGAACACCGGGGAGCTGTTTTTT
TRBD2	many	TRBV7-3	TRBJ2-1	CASSRSGGYNEQFF	TGTGCCAGCAGCCGTAGCGGGGGATACAATGAGCAGTTCTTC
-	few	TRBV20-1	TRBJ2-3	CSAFPTSGRTDTQYF	TGCAGTGCCTTTCCGACTAGTGGTCGCACAGATACGCAGTATTTT
-	-	TRBV5-5	TRBJ2-5	CASSSRWDQETQYF	TGTGCCAGCAGCTCGAGGTGGGATCAAGAGACCCAGTACTTC